This is a list of T cell receptor beta chains from one sample in a study of T-cell reconstitution after alpha-beta-depleted transplantation in children. TCRdb passed the PCR reads through MiXCR, listing each CDR3 protein once. The sample yields about 980,000 distinct CDR3 sequences, about 26% seen once. Sequencing was performed on PBMCs, mostly from graft donor cells, taken 360 days after TCRalphabeta/CD19-depleted stem cell transplant. Receptors were obtained from a boy younger than two who had a stem cell transplant for SCID, so the T cells may come from the graft donor. Each CDR3 is given with its conserved first and last residue. Each record gives: CDR3 protein, CDR3 DNA, D gene, clone size, V gene, J gene. A D gene is named only where the DNA matches it firmly. Some rows mark clone size as missing; the rest say once, few, many or name a class of expanded clone.

CDR3 protein: CSAGTSGGYNEQFF; CDR3 DNA: TGCAGTGCGGGGACTAGCGGGGGATACAATGAGCAGTTCTTC; D gene: TRBD2; clone size: NA; V gene: TRBV20-1; J gene: TRBJ2-1
CDR3 protein: CSASTGGYTF; CDR3 DNA: TGCAGTGCTAGTACTGGGGGCTACACCTTC; D gene: NA; clone size: NA; V gene: TRBV20-1; J gene: TRBJ1-2
CDR3 protein: CASSVGQSSYEQYF; CDR3 DNA: TGTGCCAGCAGCGTAGGGCAGAGCTCCTACGAGCAGTACTTC; D gene: NA; clone size: NA; V gene: TRBV9; J gene: TRBJ2-7
CDR3 protein: CSASGFGTGGPDTQYF; CDR3 DNA: TGCAGTGCTAGTGGTTTTGGGACGGGGGGTCCAGATACGCAGTATTTT; D gene: TRBD2; clone size: NA; V gene: TRBV20-1; J gene: TRBJ2-3
CDR3 protein: CATSDSGYSYGYTF; CDR3 DNA: TGTGCCACCAGTGATTCAGGGTACAGCTATGGCTACACCTTC; D gene: NA; clone size: NA; V gene: TRBV24-1; J gene: TRBJ1-2
CDR3 protein: CASTNGRGELPVVHNEQFF; CDR3 DNA: TGTGCCAGCACCAATGGGCGGGGAGAACTCCCTGTGGTACACAATGAGCAGTTCTTC; D gene: NA; clone size: NA; V gene: TRBV11-1; J gene: TRBJ2-1
CDR3 protein: CASTHPGTGRADTQYF; CDR3 DNA: TGTGCCAGCACCCACCCAGGTACAGGTCGGGCAGATACGCAGTATTTT; D gene: NA; clone size: few; V gene: TRBV12-3/TRBV12-4; J gene: TRBJ2-3
CDR3 protein: CSAGQGDEQYF; CDR3 DNA: TGCAGTGCCGGACAGGGGGACGAGCAGTACTTC; D gene: TRBD1; clone size: NA; V gene: TRBV20-1; J gene: TRBJ2-7
CDR3 protein: CASSPLNEQYF; CDR3 DNA: TGTGCCAGCAGTCCACTAAACGAGCAGTACTTC; D gene: NA; clone size: NA; V gene: TRBV28; J gene: TRBJ2-7
CDR3 protein: CASSFGTGSNSPLHF; CDR3 DNA: TGCGCCAGCAGCTTTGGGACAGGGTCGAATTCACCCCTCCACTTT; D gene: TRBD1; clone size: NA; V gene: TRBV5-1; J gene: TRBJ1-6
CDR3 protein: CASSQGTGPSYEQYF; CDR3 DNA: TGTGCCAGCAGCCAAGGTACAGGGCCCTCCTACGAGCAGTACTTC; D gene: NA; clone size: NA; V gene: TRBV3-1; J gene: TRBJ2-7
CDR3 protein: CSVGRGRPPDTQYF; CDR3 DNA: TGCAGCGTGGGACGCGGACGCCCCCCCGATACGCAGTATTTT; D gene: NA; clone size: NA; V gene: TRBV29-1; J gene: TRBJ2-3
CDR3 protein: CSVRFAAHNEQFF; CDR3 DNA: TGCAGCGTTAGATTTGCAGCGCACAATGAGCAGTTCTTC; D gene: NA; clone size: NA; V gene: TRBV29-1; J gene: TRBJ2-1
CDR3 protein: CASSSTEGTDTQYF; CDR3 DNA: TGCGCCAGCAGCTCCACCGAGGGCACAGATACGCAGTATTTT; D gene: NA; clone size: few; V gene: TRBV5-1; J gene: TRBJ2-3
CDR3 protein: CASSLSGYGYTF; CDR3 DNA: TGTGCCAGCAGTTTATCTGGCTATGGCTACACCTTC; D gene: NA; clone size: many; V gene: TRBV28; J gene: TRBJ1-2
CDR3 protein: CASSHPLASGTGELFF; CDR3 DNA: TGTGCCAGCAGCCACCCCTTAGCGTCTGGCACCGGGGAGCTGTTTTTT; D gene: NA; clone size: few; V gene: TRBV12-3/TRBV12-4; J gene: TRBJ2-2
CDR3 protein: CASSSGPTQETQYF; CDR3 DNA: TGTGCCAGCAGTTCTGGGCCCACACAAGAGACCCAGTACTTC; D gene: NA; clone size: many; V gene: TRBV28; J gene: TRBJ2-5
CDR3 protein: CSARDPKPPDTQYF; CDR3 DNA: TGCAGTGCTAGAGATCCAAAGCCTCCTGACACGCAGTATTTT; D gene: NA; clone size: NA; V gene: TRBV20-1; J gene: TRBJ2-3
CDR3 protein: CASTMTNLNTGELFF; CDR3 DNA: TGTGCCAGCACCATGACGAACCTTAACACCGGGGAGCTGTTTTTT; D gene: NA; clone size: NA; V gene: TRBV5-5; J gene: TRBJ2-2
CDR3 protein: CASSLGSVRDYGYTF; CDR3 DNA: TGTGCCAGCAGCTTGGGATCTGTCCGGGACTATGGCTACACCTTC; D gene: NA; clone size: NA; V gene: TRBV5-6; J gene: TRBJ1-2
CDR3 protein: CASRSGYYTEAFF; CDR3 DNA: TGTGCCAGCAGGTCAGGGTACTACACTGAAGCTTTCTTT; D gene: NA; clone size: NA; V gene: TRBV12-3/TRBV12-4; J gene: TRBJ1-1
CDR3 protein: CASSTGRFGNTIYF; CDR3 DNA: TGTGCCAGCAGCACGGGACGGTTTGGAAACACCATATATTTT; D gene: NA; clone size: NA; V gene: TRBV7-9; J gene: TRBJ1-3
CDR3 protein: CASSLSGDGETQYF; CDR3 DNA: TGCGCCAGCAGCTTGTCGGGGGATGGAGAGACCCAGTACTTC; D gene: NA; clone size: NA; V gene: TRBV5-1; J gene: TRBJ2-5
CDR3 protein: CASSYSSSGTSPDTQYF; CDR3 DNA: TGTGCCAGCAGTTACTCATCGTCCGGGACTAGCCCAGATACGCAGTATTTT; D gene: TRBD2; clone size: NA; V gene: TRBV6-5; J gene: TRBJ2-3
CDR3 protein: CASSLWGGAGTF; CDR3 DNA: TGTGCCAGCAGCTTGTGGGGGGGCGCGGGCACCTTC; D gene: NA; clone size: NA; V gene: TRBV5-6; J gene: TRBJ1-2
CDR3 protein: CATSGRDRGYEQYF; CDR3 DNA: TGTGCCACCAGCGGGCGGGACAGGGGGTACGAGCAGTACTTC; D gene: TRBD1; clone size: few; V gene: TRBV15; J gene: TRBJ2-7
CDR3 protein: CASSRQGTPNYGYTF; CDR3 DNA: TGTGCCAGCAGTCGCCAGGGAACTCCTAACTATGGCTACACCTTC; D gene: NA; clone size: few; V gene: TRBV12-3/TRBV12-4; J gene: TRBJ1-2
CDR3 protein: CSALIPGQGQTQYF; CDR3 DNA: TGCAGTGCTCTTATACCGGGACAGGGCCAGACCCAGTACTTC; D gene: TRBD1; clone size: NA; V gene: TRBV20-1; J gene: TRBJ2-5